A selection of T cell receptor beta chains follows, all from one sample in a study of T cells in Graves' hyperthyroidism and ophthalmopathy. TCRdb called the multiplex PCR reads again in MiXCR, with one record for every CDR3 protein. Among about 480,000 distinct CDR3 sequences listed, less than 25% were seen once. Specimen: blood. Source of these receptors: a woman in her sixties or seventies with Graves' ophthalmopathy. The CDR3 runs from the conserved cysteine through the conserved F or W. The order of the fields is V gene, CDR3 length, J gene, D gene, clone size, CDR3 DNA, CDR3 protein. A D gene is named only where the DNA matches it firmly. Where a row states a size, it is once, few, many or the class of an expanded clone; other rows omit it.

TRBV29-1	14	TRBJ1-6	NA	once	TGCAGCGCTGCCGATGGCTCCTATAATTCACCCCTCCACTTT	CSAADGSYNSPLHF
TRBV28	14	TRBJ2-7	TRBD2	many	TGTGCCAGCATCCCAGCGGGAGGGTCTCGGGAGCAGTACTTC	CASIPAGGSREQYF
TRBV3-1	11	TRBJ2-7	TRBD1	once	TGTGCCAGCCAGGGGGCGAACGAGCAGTACTTC	CASQGANEQYF
TRBV20-1	15	TRBJ2-4	NA	few	TGCAGTGCTAGGGATCCTGTTGGGGGAATTAACATTCAGTACTTC	CSARDPVGGINIQYF
TRBV12-5	14	TRBJ2-2	NA	NA	TGTGCTAGTGGTTTTGGGCCTAACACCGGGGAGCTGTTTTTT	CASGFGPNTGELFF
TRBV7-8	14	TRBJ2-7	NA	NA	TGTGCCAGCAGTTCTGGACTGATAACCTACGAGCAGTACTTC	CASSSGLITYEQYF
TRBV5-1	17	TRBJ1-1	NA	NA	TGCGCCAGCAGCTTGTATCCCGAGTACAGGGAGGACACTGAAGCTTTCTTT	CASSLYPEYREDTEAFF
TRBV10-3	14	TRBJ1-6	NA	NA	TGTGCCATCAGTGAGACAGGAGATTATTCACCCCTCCACTTT	CAISETGDYSPLHF
TRBV6-1	19	TRBJ2-1	TRBD2	many	TGTGCCAGCAGTGAAAGGCGGGGGGGACAGCGCCGGTACTACAATGAGCAGTTCTTC	CASSERRGGQRRYYNEQFF
TRBV13	14	TRBJ2-4	NA	NA	TGTGCCAGCAGCTTAGGCGTCAGAGAAAACATTCAGTACTTC	CASSLGVRENIQYF
TRBV7-2	15	TRBJ2-1	TRBD2	NA	TGTGCCAGCAGCTTAGCGCCACTAGCGGATAATGAGCAGTTCTTC	CASSLAPLADNEQFF
TRBV7-2	15	TRBJ2-7	NA	many	TGTGCCAGCAGCTTAATCGGGGCGACAGCATACGAGCAGTACTTC	CASSLIGATAYEQYF
TRBV7-2	15	TRBJ2-7	NA	NA	TGTGCCAGCAGCTTAGTGGGTGGCGGGCTGTACGAGCAGTACTTC	CASSLVGGGLYEQYF
TRBV29-1	15	TRBJ2-1	TRBD1	NA	TGCAGCGCAGAAAGACGGGACAGAAGCTACAATGAGCAGTTCTTC	CSAERRDRSYNEQFF
TRBV20-1	15	TRBJ2-3	TRBD2	few	TGCAGTGCTAGTAGGCGGGAGGCAACCACAGATACGCAGTATTTT	CSASRREATTDTQYF
TRBV18	16	TRBJ2-2	NA	few	TGTGCCAGCTCACCACTATCGGGCAGGAACACCGGGGAGCTGTTTTTT	CASSPLSGRNTGELFF
TRBV2	12	TRBJ2-1	NA	many	TGTGCCAGCAGGGACGGCCGCAGGAAGCAGTTCTTC	CASRDGRRKQFF
TRBV7-3	17	TRBJ2-3	NA	few	TGTGCCAGCAGCTTAAGTCGCATAGGGGCGGGGCCAGATACGCAGTATTTT	CASSLSRIGAGPDTQYF
TRBV24-1	14	TRBJ1-2	NA	many	TGTGCCACCAGTGATTGGGGCAGGACCTATGGCTACACCTTC	CATSDWGRTYGYTF
TRBV6-1	12	TRBJ1-2	NA	few	TGTGCCAGCAACGACGGGGGACGAGGCTACACCTTC	CASNDGGRGYTF
TRBV20-1	16	TRBJ2-3	TRBD2	NA	TGCAGTGCCGAGGGGTTAGTAAGCGGGAGGGAGGATACGCAGTATTTT	CSAEGLVSGREDTQYF
TRBV2	15	TRBJ1-2	TRBD1	many	TGTGCCAGCAGTGAGGAGAGGGGGCAGAACTATGGCTACACCTTC	CASSEERGQNYGYTF
TRBV2	14	TRBJ2-2	TRBD1	many	TGTGCCAGCGCCCGACAGGGGGCCCCCGGGGAGCTGTTTTTT	CASARQGAPGELFF
TRBV12-3/TRBV12-4	14	TRBJ2-1	NA	many	TGTGCCAGCAGTTTCACAGGAATCCACAATGAGCAGTTCTTC	CASSFTGIHNEQFF
TRBV4-3	15	TRBJ1-5	NA	few	TGCGCCAGCAGCCAAGATAGGGGGAGCAATCAGCCCCAGCATTTT	CASSQDRGSNQPQHF
TRBV7-2	12	TRBJ1-2	NA	many	TGTGCCAGCAGTTTGGAGGTTGGTGGCTACACCTTC	CASSLEVGGYTF
TRBV6-2/TRBV6-3	14	TRBJ2-3	TRBD2	NA	TGTGCCAGCAGTTACGGGACTACGACAGATACGCAGTATTTT	CASSYGTTTDTQYF
TRBV25-1	14	TRBJ1-1	NA	few	TGTGCCAGCAGTGGATACGGACAGAACACTGAAGCTTTCTTT	CASSGYGQNTEAFF
TRBV7-9	14	TRBJ2-7	NA	few	TGTGCCAGCAGCGTCCGGGACATCTCCTACGAGCAGTACTTC	CASSVRDISYEQYF
TRBV5-4	13	TRBJ2-1	NA	few	TGTGCCAGCAGGTACCGGGACTCAAATGAGCAGTTCTTC	CASRYRDSNEQFF
TRBV6-1	15	TRBJ2-2	NA	many	TGTGCCAGCAGTTCGCTAGCAGTCGGCACCGGGGAGCTGTTTTTT	CASSSLAVGTGELFF
TRBV6-1	13	TRBJ1-2	TRBD1	NA	TGTGCCAGCACCGAGGACAGGTTCTATGGCTACACCTTC	CASTEDRFYGYTF
TRBV24-1	14	TRBJ1-3	NA	NA	TGTGCCACCAGTGATAGGGGTTCTGGAAACACCATATATTTT	CATSDRGSGNTIYF
TRBV2	15	TRBJ2-5	NA	NA	TGTGCTAGCAGCCCGGGATACAGAGGGAAAGAGACCCAGTACTTC	CASSPGYRGKETQYF
TRBV7-9	13	TRBJ2-5	NA	many	TGTGCCAGCAGCTTAATGGGCGCGGAGACCCAGTACTTC	CASSLMGAETQYF
TRBV2	18	TRBJ2-7	TRBD2	NA	TGTGCCAGCAGTGAGCCAGGGACTAGCGGGAGGGTCGCCTACGAGCAGTACTTC	CASSEPGTSGRVAYEQYF
TRBV20-1	13	TRBJ2-7	TRBD1	few	TGCAGTGCTAGGGACAGGGTCAAGGGGGAGCAGTACTTC	CSARDRVKGEQYF
TRBV10-3	15	TRBJ2-1	TRBD2	few	TGTGCCATCAGTGAGCCTAGCGGGAACTACAATGAGCAGTTCTTC	CAISEPSGNYNEQFF